Each of the 17 T cell receptor beta chains below was sequenced from the same sample in a study of T cells in Graves' hyperthyroidism and ophthalmopathy. Researchers took RNA transcripts and amplified the TCR beta CDR3 regions from them. The study used the HTBI primer set for a first-round RT-PCR of the TCR CDR3. TCRdb processed the multiplex PCR reads anew with MiXCR; each CDR3 protein has one entry. The repertoire holds around 530,000 distinct CDR3 sequences, with roughly 17% as singletons. Sequenced: blood. Receptors were obtained from a woman aged 18 to 35 with Graves' ophthalmopathy.

This clonotype was detected ten times or more. V and J are TRBV5-1 and TRBJ2-1; D ambiguous. V was pared by 4 bases and J by 7 bases, with 12 bases between. Germline CDR1 and CDR2: SGHRS and YFSETQ. The CDR3 contains 13 residues. The CDR3 spells CASSVLGNNEQFF. DNA for the CDR3: TGCGCCAGCAGCGTACTCGGAAATAATGAGCAGTTCTTC.

V and J are TRBV5-4 and TRBJ1-5; D is undetermined. Trimming shortened V by 1 base and J by 5 bases, and 10 bases separated the two germline ends. CDR1 SGHNT and CDR2 YYREEE come from the germline V gene (reference sequence). This CDR3 region has 14 residues. The CDR3 DNA sequence: TGTGCCAGCAGCTTGTATGGATTCGATCAGCCCCAGCATTTT. It yields the protein CASSLYGFDQPQHF.

This clonotype was observed at least ten times. J is TRBJ2-7 and V is TRBV30; 9 nucleotides agree with TRBD2. The CDR3 is 15 residues long. The J segment lost 5 bases and the V segment lost 2 bases, leaving 10 bases of the junction unmatched. The germline V gene has CDR1 GTSNPN and CDR2 SVGIG (reference sequence). The CDR3 nucleotides read TGTGCCTGGAGTATTAGGGGACTAGCTTCCCACGAGCAGTACTTC. Encoded protein: CAWSIRGLASHEQYF.

This clonotype was observed at least ten times. The chain is built from TRBV20-1 and TRBJ2-5, with 10 bases lining up with TRBD2. The V segment lost 5 bases and the J segment 5 bases; nucleotides outside the gene matches: 11. The CDR3 has 15 residues. Germline-derived CDR1 and CDR2 are DFQATT and SNEGSKA (reference sequence). The CDR3 DNA reads TGCAGTGCTCACCCCAGCGGGGGGGCGGGGGAGACCCAGTACTTC. This translates into CSAHPSGGAGETQYF.

The chain uses TRBV20-1 and TRBJ1-3, with TRBD1 identical over 7 bases. V dropped 4 bases and J dropped 4; count of bases not matched to a gene: 7. This CDR3 is 14 amino acids long. Germline CDR1 DFQATT, CDR2 SNEGSKA (reference sequence). CDR3 sequence reads: CSAILQGPGNTIYF. The CDR3 DNA sequence: TGCAGTGCTATCTTACAGGGGCCCGGAAACACCATATATTTT.

This clonotype was seen ten or more times. The chain carries TRBV7-6 and TRBJ1-6, with D tentatively TRBD1 (6 bases). CDR3 size: 15 residues. CDR1 is SGHVS and CDR2 is FNYEAQ in the germline V gene. Trimming left V 4 bases short and J 10 bases short, with 17 bases between. The CDR3 sequence: CASSSFRGVRSPLHF. CDR3 coding DNA: TGTGCCAGCAGCTCGTTCAGGGGAGTCAGGTCACCCCTCCACTTT.

This clonotype occurred a few times. J is TRBJ2-7 and V is TRBV18; 8 positions match TRBD1. V lost 1 base to trimming and J lost 2 bases; unmatched junction nucleotides: 4. This CDR3 has 15 amino acids. CDR1 and CDR2 (germline): KGHSH, LQKENI. The CDR3 DNA reads TGTGCCAGCTCACCACGGGACAGGCTAACCTACGAGCAGTACTTC. It encodes CASSPRDRLTYEQYF.

Comments on this clonotype: One base away lies a much larger clone, so this may be a sequencing read error. The J gene is TRBJ1-2, the V gene TRBV30; 10 nucleotides agree with TRBD1. Germline loops: CDR1 GTSNPN, CDR2 SVGIG (reference sequence). CDR3 length equals 13 residues. The V segment lost 2 bases and the J segment 10 bases; nucleotides outside the gene matches: 7. The CDR3 here is CAWSRDRGGNYTF. For the CDR3, the DNA is TGTGCCTGGAGTCGGGACAGGGGCGGGAACTACACCTTC.

The chain combines TRBV6-1 with TRBJ1-1; D remains ambiguous. The ends were cut back, 8 bases at V and 9 bases at J, with 16 bases in the middle. Germline assignment: CDR1 MNHNS and CDR2 SASEGT. The CDR3 sequence is 12 residues long. In nucleotides, the CDR3 is TGTGCCAGCCAGGACTCCCCGAGGCAAGCTTTCTTT. The encoded protein is CASQDSPRQAFF.

The rearrangement uses TRBV9 and TRBJ2-1; no reliable D call. The CDR3 sequence is 15 residues long. Per the germline V gene, CDR1 is SGDLS and CDR2 is YYNGEE. The V end lost 3 bases, the J end lost 0 bases, and 10 bases lay between the germline ends. The CDR3 reads CASSAGQSSYNEQFF. CDR3 sequence (DNA): TGTGCCAGCAGCGCCGGGCAGAGCTCCTACAATGAGCAGTTCTTC.

This clonotype occurred many times. V gene TRBV28 combines with J gene TRBJ1-5, with D possibly TRBD1 on 5 matching bases. The germline CDR1 and CDR2 sequences are MDHEN and SYDVKM. V was shortened by 6 bases and J by 0 bases, with 9 bases between the two germline ends. CDR3 length equals 14 residues. The CDR3 is CASSSGYSNQPQHF. Here the CDR3 DNA reads TGTGCCAGCAGCTCAGGGTATAGCAATCAGCCCCAGCATTTT. Looking up the rest from reference TRBV28 and TRBJ1-5 gives the full variable domain: DVKVTQSSRYLVKRTGEKVFLECVQDMDHENMFWYRQDPGLGLRLIYFSYDVKMKEKGDIPEGYSVSREKKERFSLILESASTNQTSMYLCASSSGYSNQPQHFGDGTRLSIL.

This clonotype was picked up many times. The chain uses TRBV30 and TRBJ1-5; a possible D gene is TRBD1 (6 bases). The germline CDR1 and CDR2 sequences are GTSNPN and SVGIG (reference sequence). V lost 0 bases, J lost 7 bases, and 13 bases lay in between. This CDR3 has 14 amino acids. The CDR3 DNA sequence: TGTGCCTGGAGTGTAACAGGGAATGTCCAGCCCCAGCATTTT. Amino acid sequence: CAWSVTGNVQPQHF.

This clonotype was observed at least ten times. V is TRBV28 and J is TRBJ2-1; possibly TRBD2 for D (5 bases). The CDR3 length is 13 residues. Germline CDR1 is MDHEN and CDR2 is SYDVKM. Trimming took off 7 bases at V and 7 bases at J, with 14 bases between the two ends. CDR3 amino acids: CASNLLGVNEQFF. The CDR3 nucleotides read TGTGCCAGCAACTTACTAGGAGTGAATGAGCAGTTCTTC.

This clonotype was seen many times. This chain joins TRBV13 and TRBJ2-7, with TRBD2 matching over 7 bases. The germline gives CDR1 PRHDT, CDR2 FYEKMQ (reference sequence). V shed 5 bases and J 2 bases; nucleotides not matched to a gene: 6. The length of the CDR3 is 14 residues. CDR3 coding DNA: TGTGCCAGCAGCCCAAGCGGGATGGCCTACGAGCAGTACTTC. This encodes CASSPSGMAYEQYF.

This clonotype was seen ten or more times. This rearrangement joins TRBV6-1 to TRBJ2-5; TRBD1 is a possible D gene (5 bases). V lost 3 bases, J lost 4 bases, and 18 bases lay in between. Germline loops: CDR1 MNHNS, CDR2 SASEGT. The CDR3 is 16 residues long. DNA for the CDR3: TGTGCCAGCAGTGACGGCCCTCTGCAGGGTGGAGAGACCCAGTACTTC. As protein: CASSDGPLQGGETQYF.

This clonotype has only a few counts. This sequence joins TRBV28 and TRBJ1-2, with 9 bases matching TRBD1. The CDR3 length is 16 residues. Germline assignment: CDR1 MDHEN and CDR2 SYDVKM. Trimming removed 3 bases from V and 3 bases from J; junction bases left unmatched: 8. The chain's CDR3 is CASSFIQGALDYGYTF. CDR3 nucleotides: TGTGCCAGCAGTTTTATACAGGGGGCCTTGGACTATGGCTACACCTTC.

This clonotype was found many times. The rearrangement links TRBV30 to TRBJ1-1; TRBD1 is a possible D gene (5 bases). Per germline, CDR1 GTSNPN and CDR2 SVGIG (reference sequence). Trimming pared 6 bases from V and 0 bases from J, leaving 11 bases between. There are 13 residues in the CDR3. The DNA for the CDR3 is TGTGCCTGCCAGGGACGCATGAACACTGAAGCTTTCTTT. Its translation is CACQGRMNTEAFF.